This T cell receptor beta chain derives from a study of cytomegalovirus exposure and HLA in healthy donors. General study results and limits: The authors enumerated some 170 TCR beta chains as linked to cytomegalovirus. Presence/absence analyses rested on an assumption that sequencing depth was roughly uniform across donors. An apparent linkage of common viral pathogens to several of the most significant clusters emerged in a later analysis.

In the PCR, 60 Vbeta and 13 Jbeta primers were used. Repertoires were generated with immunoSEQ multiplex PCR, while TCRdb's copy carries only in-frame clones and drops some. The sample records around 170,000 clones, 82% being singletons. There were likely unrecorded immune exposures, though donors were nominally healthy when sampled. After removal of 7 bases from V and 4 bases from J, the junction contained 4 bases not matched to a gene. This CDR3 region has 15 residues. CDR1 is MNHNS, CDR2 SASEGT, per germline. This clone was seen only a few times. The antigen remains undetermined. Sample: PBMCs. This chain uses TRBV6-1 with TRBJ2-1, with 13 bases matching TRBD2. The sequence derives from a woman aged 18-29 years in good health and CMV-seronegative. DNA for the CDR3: TGTGCCAGCAACCCACTAGCGGGAGGGTACAATGAGCAGTTCTTC. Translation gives CASNPLAGGYNEQFF.